The source of this TCR beta chain is a study of OX40 agonist ivuxolimab in advanced cancers. Study context: Among those enrolled, mean age was 60 years (range about 23 to 90) and about 82% were male. General study results and limits: Clonal expansion from baseline to week 6 occurred in both CD4+ and CD8+ T cells. Several nonresponders also turned out to have low normalized T-cell clonal expansion.

The germline V gene encodes CDR1 MNHEY and CDR2 SVGAGI. This CDR3 contains 15 residues. Trimming took 5 bases from V and 4 from J; bases not matched to a gene: 9. Assay used: immunoSEQ multiplex PCR; TCRdb lists only in-frame clones, some missing. Counted here are tens of thousands of clones, 80% to 95% occurring once; the ten biggest clones make up 0.5% to 0.55%. Of note for this clone: The antigen remains undetermined.

The TCR comes from an adult with an advanced solid tumor such as melanoma, head and neck, liver or kidney cancer. Sequences were derived from CD4+ or CD8+ T cells sorted from blood, sampled in a trial of the OX40 agonist ivuxolimab. V gene TRBV6-5 combines with J gene TRBJ2-7; 9 nucleotides line up with TRBD2. The chain's CDR3 is CASSRGPSGNYEQYF. The CDR3 nucleotides read TGTGCCAGCAGTCGGGGTCCTAGCGGGAATTACGAGCAGTACTTC.